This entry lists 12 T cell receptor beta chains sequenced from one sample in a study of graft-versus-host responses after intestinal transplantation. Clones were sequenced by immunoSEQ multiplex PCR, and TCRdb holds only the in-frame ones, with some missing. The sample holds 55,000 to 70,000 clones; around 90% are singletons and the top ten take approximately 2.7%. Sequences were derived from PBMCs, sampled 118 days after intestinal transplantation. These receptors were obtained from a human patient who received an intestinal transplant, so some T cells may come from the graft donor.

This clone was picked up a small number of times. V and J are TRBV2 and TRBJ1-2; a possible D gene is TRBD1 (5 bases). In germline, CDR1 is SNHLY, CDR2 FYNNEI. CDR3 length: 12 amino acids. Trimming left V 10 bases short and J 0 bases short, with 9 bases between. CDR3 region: CAIKTANYGYTF. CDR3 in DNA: TGTGCCATTAAGACAGCTAACTATGGCTACACCTTC. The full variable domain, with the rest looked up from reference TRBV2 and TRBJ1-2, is EPEVTQTPSHQVTQMGQEVILRCVPISNHLYFYWYRQILGQKVEFLVSFYNNEISEKSEIFDDQFSVERPDGSNFTLKIRSTKLEDSAMYFCAIKTANYGYTFGSGTRLTVV.

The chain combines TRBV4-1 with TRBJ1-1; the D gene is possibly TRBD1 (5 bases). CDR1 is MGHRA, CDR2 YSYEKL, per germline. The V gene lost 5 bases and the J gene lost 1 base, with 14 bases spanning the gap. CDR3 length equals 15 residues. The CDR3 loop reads CASSNQGFRNTEAFF. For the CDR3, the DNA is TGCGCCAGCAGCAATCAGGGATTCCGGAACACTGAAGCTTTCTTT.

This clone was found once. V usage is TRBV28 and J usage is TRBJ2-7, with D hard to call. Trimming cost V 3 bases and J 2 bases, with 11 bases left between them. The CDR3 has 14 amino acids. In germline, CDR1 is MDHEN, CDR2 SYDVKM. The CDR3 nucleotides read TGTGCCAGCAGTTTTTTTGGCAGAGCCTACGAGCAGTACTTC. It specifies CASSFFGRAYEQYF.

CDR3 amino acids: CASKLGGGYNSPLHF. CDR3 nucleotide sequence: TGTGCCAGCAAGTTGGGGGGCGGTTATAATTCACCCCTCCACTTT. The chain carries TRBV28 and TRBJ1-6; TRBD1 might be the D (6 bases). Per the germline V gene, CDR1 is MDHEN and CDR2 is SYDVKM. The CDR3 sequence is 15 residues long. The V end lost 7 bases, the J end lost 4 bases, and 14 bases lay between the germline ends.

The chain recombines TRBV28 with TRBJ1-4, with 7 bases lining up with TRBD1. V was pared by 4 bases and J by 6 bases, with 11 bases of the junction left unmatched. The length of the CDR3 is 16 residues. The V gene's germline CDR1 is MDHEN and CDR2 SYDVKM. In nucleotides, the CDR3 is TGTGCCAGCAGTTATAAACAGGGGAGGCCAGATGAAAAACTGTTTTTT. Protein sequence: CASSYKQGRPDEKLFF.

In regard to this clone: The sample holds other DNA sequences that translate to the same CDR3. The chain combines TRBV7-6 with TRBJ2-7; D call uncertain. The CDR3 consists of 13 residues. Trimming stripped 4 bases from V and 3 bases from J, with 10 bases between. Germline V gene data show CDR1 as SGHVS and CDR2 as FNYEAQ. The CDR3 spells CASSSGPNYEQYF. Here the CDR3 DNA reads TGTGCCAGCAGCTCCGGACCGAACTACGAGCAGTACTTC.

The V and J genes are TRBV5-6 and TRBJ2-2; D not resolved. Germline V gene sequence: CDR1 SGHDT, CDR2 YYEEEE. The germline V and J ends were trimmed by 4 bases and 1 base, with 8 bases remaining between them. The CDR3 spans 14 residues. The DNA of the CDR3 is TGTGCCAGCAGCCGAACACTGAACACCGGGGAGCTGTTTTTT. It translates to CASSRTLNTGELFF.

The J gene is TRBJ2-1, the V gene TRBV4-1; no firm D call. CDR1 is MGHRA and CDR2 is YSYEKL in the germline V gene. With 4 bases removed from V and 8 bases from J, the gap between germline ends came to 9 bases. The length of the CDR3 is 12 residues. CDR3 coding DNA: TGCGCCAGCAGCCTACCTTTCGATGAGCAGTTCTTC. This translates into CASSLPFDEQFF.

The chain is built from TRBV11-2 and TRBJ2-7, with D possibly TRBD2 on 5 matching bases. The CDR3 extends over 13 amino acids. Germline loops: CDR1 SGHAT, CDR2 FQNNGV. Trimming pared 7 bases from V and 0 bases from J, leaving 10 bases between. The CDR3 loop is CASISGYSYEQYF. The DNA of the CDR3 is TGTGCCAGCATCAGCGGATACTCCTACGAGCAGTACTTC.

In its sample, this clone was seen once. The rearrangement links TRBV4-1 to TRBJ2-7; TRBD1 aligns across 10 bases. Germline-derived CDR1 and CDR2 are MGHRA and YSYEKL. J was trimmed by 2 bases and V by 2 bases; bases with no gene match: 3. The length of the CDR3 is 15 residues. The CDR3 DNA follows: TGCGCCAGCAGCCAACGGACAGGGGGAACCTACGAGCAGTACTTC. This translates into CASSQRTGGTYEQYF.

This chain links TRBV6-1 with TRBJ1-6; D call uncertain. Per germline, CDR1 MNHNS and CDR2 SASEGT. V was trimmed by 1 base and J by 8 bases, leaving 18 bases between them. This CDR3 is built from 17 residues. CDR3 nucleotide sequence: TGTGCCAGCAGTGAAGACCTCCCAAACGTGGTCTATTCACCCCTCCACTTT. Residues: CASSEDLPNVVYSPLHF.

The CDR3 here is CASSWGQGTGELFF. In nucleotides, the CDR3 is TGTGCCAGCAGCTGGGGACAAGGCACCGGGGAGCTGTTTTTT. The rearrangement uses TRBV7-9 and TRBJ2-2; possibly TRBD1 for D (6 bases). Trimming shortened V by 4 bases and J by 4 bases, and 10 bases separated the two germline ends. Germline CDR1 is SEHNR and CDR2 is FQNEAQ (reference sequence). The CDR3 contains 14 residues. Drawing the rest from reference TRBV7-9 and TRBJ2-2, the complete variable domain is DTGVSQNPRHKITKRGQNVTFRCDPISEHNRLYWYRQTLGQGPEFLTYFQNEAQLEKSRLLSDRFSAERPKGSFSTLEIQRTEQGDSAMYLCASSWGQGTGELFFGEGSRLTVL.